Listed below are T cell receptor beta chains from one sample, sequenced in a study of T cell repertoires in cytomegalovirus infection. No antigens are known for them. MiXCR was run by TCRdb on the reads, yielding one entry per CDR3 protein. The table lists about 69,000 distinct CDR3 sequences, around 30% of them singletons. Material: CD8+ T cells from cultured PBMCs, obtained from culture after CMV antigen stimulation. All receptors come from a human donor in good health (CMV status not recorded). Some clones in this sample may be carry-over from other donors' samples. The CDR3 runs from the conserved cysteine through the conserved F or W. The D gene is left open where the match is weak. Expanded clones get a size class; other rows say once, few or many, or leave the size out.

abundance	v_gene	d_gene	j_gene	CDR3aa	CDR3nt
.	TRBV27	TRBD1	TRBJ1-1	CASSPGTVGAFF	TGTGCCAGCAGCCCCGGGACAGTTGGGGCTTTCTTT
.	TRBV27	.	TRBJ2-3	CAPVKTQYF	TGTGCCCCGGTTAAAACGCAGTATTTT
many	TRBV7-7	.	TRBJ1-1	CASSAGVSGEAFF	TGTGCTAGCAGCGCGGGGGTGAGCGGTGAAGCTTTCTTT
many	TRBV7-9	.	TRBJ2-1	CASSPATSGVRHEQFF	TGTGCCAGCAGCCCTGCCACTAGTGGGGTACGGCATGAGCAGTTCTTC
few	TRBV4-3	TRBD2	TRBJ2-1	CASSPLAGGPDEQFF	TGCGCCAGCAGCCCACTAGCGGGAGGGCCCGATGAGCAGTTCTTC
.	TRBV27	.	TRBJ2-3	CASTTRGGTDTQYF	TGTGCCAGCACGACCAGGGGAGGCACAGATACGCAGTATTTT
once	TRBV7-6	TRBD1	TRBJ2-7	CASSPWTGGGEQYF	TGTGCCAGCAGCCCTTGGACAGGGGGCGGTGAGCAGTACTTC
.	TRBV4-3	.	TRBJ2-1	CASSQAGTPVVEQFF	TGCGCCAGCAGCCAAGCGGGGACCCCTGTGGTTGAGCAGTTCTTC
.	TRBV5-1	TRBD2	TRBJ2-7	CASSSALELAPYEQYF	TGCGCCAGCAGCTCCGCATTGGAACTAGCGCCCTACGAGCAGTACTTC
.	TRBV4-1	.	TRBJ1-5	CASSQGLQHF	TGCGCCAGCAGCCAAGGACTACAGCATTTT
.	TRBV6-1	.	TRBJ2-7	CASSDTGSYEQYF	TGTGCCAGCAGTGATACAGGGTCCTACGAGCAGTACTTC
.	TRBV19	.	TRBJ1-1	CASTRTPEAFF	TGTGCCAGTACCCGGACACCTGAAGCTTTCTTT
few	TRBV7-9	.	TRBJ1-5	CASSLGQSNQPQHF	TGTGCCAGCAGCCTAGGACAGAGCAATCAGCCCCAGCATTTT
.	TRBV19	.	TRBJ2-7	CASSIDGLLPTEQYF	TGTGCCAGTAGTATAGATGGCTTATTACCGACCGAGCAGTACTTC
once	TRBV7-6	TRBD2	TRBJ2-2	CASSLRRGLDTGELFF	TGTGCCAGCAGCCTACGGAGGGGACTAGACACCGGGGAGCTGTTTTTT
few	TRBV4-1	TRBD1	TRBJ2-5	CASSQDQSGTGYQETQYF	TGCGCCAGCAGCCAAGATCAGTCGGGGACAGGGTACCAAGAGACCCAGTACTTC
.	TRBV24-1	.	TRBJ2-7	CATSARGIEQYF	TGTGCCACCAGTGCCCGAGGGATCGAGCAGTACTTC
.	TRBV7-2	TRBD1	TRBJ2-5	CASSFEGAEETQYF	TGTGCCAGCAGCTTCGAGGGGGCTGAGGAGACCCAGTACTTC
few	TRBV12-5	.	TRBJ2-1	CASGFYSNEQFF	TGTGCTAGTGGTTTCTACAGCAATGAGCAGTTCTTC
few	TRBV9	.	TRBJ1-6	CASSAARAGGDSPLHF	TGTGCCAGCAGCGCCGCCCGAGCTGGGGGTGATTCACCCCTCCACTTT
.	TRBV4-1	.	TRBJ2-6	CASSQERSSGANVLTF	TGCGCCAGCAGCCAAGAGAGGAGCTCTGGGGCCAACGTCCTGACTTTC
many	TRBV7-2	.	TRBJ2-7	CASSLELSTYEQYF	TGTGCCAGCAGCTTAGAGCTCTCCACCTACGAGCAGTACTTC
many	TRBV4-3	TRBD1	TRBJ1-2	CASSPRDRELNYGYTF	TGCGCCAGCAGCCCCCGGGACAGGGAACTAAACTATGGCTACACCTTC
few	TRBV27	.	TRBJ2-7	CATSPGQPYEQYF	TGTGCCACCTCTCCGGGACAACCCTACGAGCAGTACTTC
.	TRBV7-9	.	TRBJ1-2	CASSEGADEGYTF	TGTGCCAGCAGCGAAGGGGCCGACGAGGGCTACACCTTC
many	TRBV9	.	TRBJ2-3	CASSPRLGSTDTQYF	TGTGCCAGCAGCCCCAGGTTGGGAAGCACAGATACGCAGTATTTT
.	TRBV15	.	TRBJ1-2	CATSRDRISNYGYTF	TGTGCCACCAGCAGAGACCGAATCTCTAACTATGGCTACACCTTC
few	TRBV5-4	.	TRBJ1-1	CASSLGQTNTEAFF	TGTGCCAGCAGCTTGGGACAGACAAACACTGAAGCTTTCTTT
few	TRBV27	.	TRBJ1-4	CASSPSREKLFF	TGTGCCAGCAGTCCCTCTCGTGAAAAACTGTTTTTT
.	TRBV28	TRBD2	TRBJ2-5	CASSLWTSADQETQYF	TGTGCCAGCAGTCTGTGGACTAGCGCGGACCAAGAGACCCAGTACTTC
.	TRBV6-2/TRBV6-3	.	TRBJ2-5	CASSYTGSIGETQYF	TGTGCCAGCAGTTACACGGGATCTATCGGGGAGACCCAGTACTTC
.	TRBV5-6	.	TRBJ1-4	CASSFSGREKLFF	TGTGCCAGCAGCTTTTCGGGACGAGAAAAACTGTTTTTT
.	TRBV5-1	.	TRBJ2-1	CASSPAHPNNEQFF	TGCGCCAGCAGCCCGGCGCACCCTAACAATGAGCAGTTCTTC
few	TRBV4-1	TRBD1	TRBJ2-7	CASSQVVTGGSYEQYF	TGCGCCAGCAGCCAAGTAGTAACAGGGGGTAGCTACGAGCAGTACTTC
.	TRBV27	.	TRBJ2-6	CASSLRAVSSGANVLTF	TGTGCCAGCAGTTTAAGGGCAGTAAGCTCTGGGGCCAACGTCCTGACTTTC
many	TRBV12-5	.	TRBJ1-1	CASGLVRGTEAFF	TGTGCTAGTGGTTTGGTAAGGGGGACTGAAGCTTTCTTT
.	TRBV30	.	TRBJ2-7	CAWSLQVNEQYF	TGTGCCTGGAGTTTACAGGTAAACGAGCAGTACTTC